Listed below are T cell receptor beta chains from one sample, sequenced in a study of CD8+CD57+ T cells in acquired aplastic anemia. TCRdb itself ran the reads through MiXCR, one entry per CDR3 protein. The table records over 150,000 distinct CDR3 sequences, roughly 50% of them present only once. The specimen was sorted CD4+, CD8+, or CD8+CD57+ T cells (not recorded which) from PBMCs. These receptors were obtained from a human donor with aplastic anemia. The CDR3 runs from the conserved cysteine through the conserved F or W. Each record gives: J gene, D gene, V gene, clone size, CDR3 DNA, CDR3 protein. The D gene is left open where the match is weak. For some rows the clone size is stated as once, few or many, or as a class when expanded; others skip it.

J: TRBJ1-1; D: NA; V: TRBV29-1; size: NA; DNA: TGCAGCGTTGAAGGGACCGGGAACACTGAAGCTTTCTTT; CDR3: CSVEGTGNTEAFF
J: TRBJ2-3; D: NA; V: TRBV5-1; size: NA; DNA: TGCGCCAGCAGCTTGGAAGGGACCCCTAGCACAGATACGCAGTATTTT; CDR3: CASSLEGTPSTDTQYF
J: TRBJ2-3; D: TRBD2; V: TRBV11-2; size: many; DNA: TGTGCCAGCAGCTTAAATCCAGCGGGGGCCACCACAGATACGCAGTATTTT; CDR3: CASSLNPAGATTDTQYF
J: TRBJ1-5; D: NA; V: TRBV15; size: few; DNA: TGTGCCACCAGCAGGACAGTCAGCAATCAGCCCCAGCATTTT; CDR3: CATSRTVSNQPQHF
J: TRBJ2-7; D: NA; V: TRBV6-2/TRBV6-3; size: few; DNA: TGTGCCATCAGTTTTACTCCGGGACACAACTACGAGCAGTACTTC; CDR3: CAISFTPGHNYEQYF
J: TRBJ2-3; D: TRBD2; V: TRBV24-1; size: many; DNA: TGTGCCACCAGTGATTGGGCTAGCGGGGGCCAGGCAGATACGCAGTATTTT; CDR3: CATSDWASGGQADTQYF
J: TRBJ2-5; D: NA; V: TRBV5-1; size: NA; DNA: TGCGCCAGCAGCTTGACTCTTGGGGAGCCCCAGTACTTC; CDR3: CASSLTLGEPQYF
J: TRBJ2-7; D: TRBD2; V: TRBV29-1; size: NA; DNA: TGCAGCGTCAGACAGACACTAGCGGGAGAACACGAGCAGTACTTC; CDR3: CSVRQTLAGEHEQYF
J: TRBJ2-3; D: TRBD1; V: TRBV9; size: NA; DNA: TGTGCCAGCAGCTCAAGGACAGGGAACACAGATACGCAGTATTTT; CDR3: CASSSRTGNTDTQYF
J: TRBJ2-6; D: TRBD1; V: TRBV7-7; size: many; DNA: TGTGCTAGCGCACAGGGGGGCTCTGGGGCCAACGTCCTGACTTTC; CDR3: CASAQGGSGANVLTF
J: TRBJ1-3; D: NA; V: TRBV6-1; size: many; DNA: TGTGCCAGCAGTAGAACACTACAGGCCTCTGGAAACACCATATATTTT; CDR3: CASSRTLQASGNTIYF
J: TRBJ1-1; D: TRBD1; V: TRBV7-9; size: many; DNA: TGTGCCAGCAGCTCAGGGACAGGAGAAGCTTTCTTT; CDR3: CASSSGTGEAFF
J: TRBJ1-3; D: NA; V: TRBV9; size: NA; DNA: TGTGCCAGCAGCTCCCCACCGAAGGGCACCATATATTTT; CDR3: CASSSPPKGTIYF
J: TRBJ2-5; D: NA; V: TRBV7-3; size: NA; DNA: TGTGCCAGCAGCCGAAGAGGCGAGACCCAGTACTTC; CDR3: CASSRRGETQYF
J: TRBJ2-5; D: NA; V: TRBV5-1; size: NA; DNA: TGCGCCAGCAGCTTGGGTTTGGGTGGGGAGACCCAGTACTTC; CDR3: CASSLGLGGETQYF
J: TRBJ2-3; D: TRBD1; V: TRBV6-1; size: many; DNA: TGTGCCAGCAGCCACAGGACAGGGGGAAGTGGCACAGATACGCAGTATTTT; CDR3: CASSHRTGGSGTDTQYF
J: TRBJ2-5; D: NA; V: TRBV7-9; size: few; DNA: TGTGCCAGCAGCTTAGTAGAGGGGACCCAGTACTTC; CDR3: CASSLVEGTQYF
J: TRBJ1-1; D: NA; V: TRBV10-3; size: NA; DNA: TGTGCCATCAGTGATAGGGGGACATCGAACACTGAAGCTTTCTTT; CDR3: CAISDRGTSNTEAFF
J: TRBJ2-7; D: NA; V: TRBV6-1; size: many; DNA: TGTGCCAGCAGCCACGGACACACCCGGAGCTCCTACGAGCAGTACTTC; CDR3: CASSHGHTRSSYEQYF
J: TRBJ2-2; D: TRBD1; V: TRBV6-1; size: NA; DNA: TGTGCCAGCAGTCAAACCTCGGACAGGGAAGCCGGGGAGCTGTTTTTT; CDR3: CASSQTSDREAGELFF
J: TRBJ1-1; D: NA; V: TRBV29-1; size: medium-sized; DNA: TGCAGCTCGATAACAGGCACGAACACTGAAGCTTTCTTT; CDR3: CSSITGTNTEAFF
J: TRBJ2-5; D: TRBD1; V: TRBV19; size: NA; DNA: TGTGCCAGTAGTACCTGGACAGGGGGCTTCTACCAAGAGACCCAGTACTTC; CDR3: CASSTWTGGFYQETQYF
J: TRBJ1-6; D: NA; V: TRBV24-1; size: many; DNA: TGTGCCACCAGTGATTTCGCCTGGCCCAATTCACCCCTCCACTTT; CDR3: CATSDFAWPNSPLHF
J: TRBJ2-6; D: NA; V: TRBV5-1; size: many; DNA: TGCGCCAGCAGCACTGGACAAGTAGGGGCCAACGTCCTGACTTTC; CDR3: CASSTGQVGANVLTF
J: TRBJ1-6; D: NA; V: TRBV12-3/TRBV12-4; size: NA; DNA: TGTGCCAGCAGTTTAGAGGGACATTCACCCCTCCACTTT; CDR3: CASSLEGHSPLHF
J: TRBJ1-6; D: NA; V: TRBV12-3/TRBV12-4; size: many; DNA: TGTGCCAGCAGTAGGGGTGGTAGCTCCTATAATTCACCCCTCCACTTT; CDR3: CASSRGGSSYNSPLHF
J: TRBJ1-1; D: NA; V: TRBV18; size: NA; DNA: TGTGCCAGCTCACCCTCCCCGACAAGGAACACTGAAGCTTTCTTT; CDR3: CASSPSPTRNTEAFF
J: TRBJ2-7; D: NA; V: TRBV29-1; size: NA; DNA: TGCAGCGTTGAATCCAGCAGGGAGCAGTACTTC; CDR3: CSVESSREQYF
J: TRBJ1-1; D: NA; V: TRBV20-1; size: NA; DNA: TGCAGTGCTAGGACCTACAGCGAGAACACTGAAGCTTTCTTT; CDR3: CSARTYSENTEAFF
J: TRBJ1-2; D: TRBD1; V: TRBV29-1; size: NA; DNA: TGCAGCGTTGAAGAGCCAGGGGGCTTTTATGGCTACACCTTC; CDR3: CSVEEPGGFYGYTF
J: TRBJ2-1; D: NA; V: TRBV19; size: many; DNA: TGTGCCAGTAGCCATCGGGAGAATGAGCAGTTCTTC; CDR3: CASSHRENEQFF
J: TRBJ1-2; D: NA; V: TRBV2; size: NA; DNA: TGTGCCAGCAGTTTAAACGGGGGTACCTATGGCTACACCTTC; CDR3: CASSLNGGTYGYTF
J: TRBJ1-6; D: NA; V: TRBV13; size: NA; DNA: TGTGCCAGCAGTTTACAGGGAGGGAATTCACCCCTCCACTTT; CDR3: CASSLQGGNSPLHF
J: TRBJ2-7; D: TRBD1; V: TRBV29-1; size: few; DNA: TGCAGCGTCGACCCGGGACAGGGATTTGACGAGCAGTACTTC; CDR3: CSVDPGQGFDEQYF
J: TRBJ2-2; D: NA; V: TRBV2; size: NA; DNA: TGTGCCAGCAGTGAAGATATGGCCGGGGAGCTGTTTTTT; CDR3: CASSEDMAGELFF
J: TRBJ1-1; D: NA; V: TRBV18; size: few; DNA: TGTGCCAGCTCTTCGGACGGTTGGGGCACTGAAGCTTTCTTT; CDR3: CASSSDGWGTEAFF
J: TRBJ1-2; D: TRBD1; V: TRBV10-3; size: NA; DNA: TGTGCCATCAGCGCTGGCCAGTTCCAGGGGGAAGACGGCTACACCTTC; CDR3: CAISAGQFQGEDGYTF
J: TRBJ1-1; D: TRBD1; V: TRBV30; size: NA; DNA: TGTGCCTGCTCGTTCGTCGACAGGGGGAAAGCTTTCTTT; CDR3: CACSFVDRGKAFF
J: TRBJ1-6; D: TRBD1; V: TRBV10-3; size: NA; DNA: TGTGCCATCAGCGCCTCGGGACAGGGCGGCACCTATAATTCACCCCTCCACTTT; CDR3: CAISASGQGGTYNSPLHF
J: TRBJ2-7; D: NA; V: TRBV10-3; size: NA; DNA: TGTGCCATCAGGGTCACAGGGAGCTACGAGCAGTACTTC; CDR3: CAIRVTGSYEQYF
J: TRBJ2-7; D: TRBD2; V: TRBV6-1; size: many; DNA: TGTGCCAGCAGTGCCGGCGGGGGGGGCTCTTGGAGTGAAGCGGGCGAGCAGTACTTC; CDR3: CASSAGGGGSWSEAGEQYF
J: TRBJ1-1; D: NA; V: TRBV10-3; size: NA; DNA: TGTGCCATCGGGTCTGCCAGTATCGCTGAAGCTTTCTTT; CDR3: CAIGSASIAEAFF
J: TRBJ2-2; D: TRBD2; V: TRBV9; size: many; DNA: TGTGCCAGCAGCCTTACAGCGGGGGTGAACACCGGGGAGCTGTTTTTT; CDR3: CASSLTAGVNTGELFF
J: TRBJ2-3; D: TRBD2; V: TRBV11-2; size: few; DNA: TGTGCCAGCAGCCACCTAGCGGGGGACCGGAATACGCAGTATTTT; CDR3: CASSHLAGDRNTQYF
J: TRBJ2-7; D: NA; V: TRBV10-3; size: NA; DNA: TGTGCCATCGGGGCGCTCGGTGGGGGTTACGAGCAGTACTTC; CDR3: CAIGALGGGYEQYF
J: TRBJ2-3; D: TRBD2; V: TRBV10-2; size: many; DNA: TGCGCCAGCAGTGAGTTTTCCGGGGGGGCCTTAGATACGCAGTATTTT; CDR3: CASSEFSGGALDTQYF
J: TRBJ1-4; D: NA; V: TRBV12-3/TRBV12-4; size: NA; DNA: TGTGCCAGCAGGCCCGCCCGCGATGAGGGAAGCGCAACTAATGAAAAACTGTTTTTT; CDR3: CASRPARDEGSATNEKLFF
J: TRBJ2-7; D: NA; V: TRBV15; size: NA; DNA: TGTGCCACCAGCGGGGTTTCAGGGCAGTACTTC; CDR3: CATSGVSGQYF
J: TRBJ2-3; D: TRBD1; V: TRBV10-2; size: NA; DNA: TGCGCCAGCACCCCGGACAGGGTATTCTCGCAGTATTTT; CDR3: CASTPDRVFSQYF
J: TRBJ2-2; D: TRBD2; V: TRBV10-3; size: few; DNA: TGTGCCATCAGTTTAGAGCGGGAGGGGAACACCGGGGAGCTGTTTTTT; CDR3: CAISLEREGNTGELFF
J: TRBJ2-3; D: NA; V: TRBV29-1; size: NA; DNA: TGCAGCGTTGGAGGGGACATTAGCACAGATACGCAGTATTTT; CDR3: CSVGGDISTDTQYF
J: TRBJ2-7; D: NA; V: TRBV7-9; size: many; DNA: TGTGCCAGCAGCCTTCGACCACCTAGTTCGGAGCAGTACTTC; CDR3: CASSLRPPSSEQYF
J: TRBJ1-1; D: NA; V: TRBV11-3; size: many; DNA: TGTGCCAGCAGCGCGGGGTCCGAAGCTTTCTTT; CDR3: CASSAGSEAFF
J: TRBJ1-2; D: NA; V: TRBV10-3; size: NA; DNA: TGTGCCATCAGTGAACCGGACAGACTCCAAAACTATGGCTACACCTTC; CDR3: CAISEPDRLQNYGYTF
J: TRBJ2-2; D: NA; V: TRBV19; size: few; DNA: TGTGCCAGTTGGGGCGCGAACACCGGGGAGCTGTTTTTT; CDR3: CASWGANTGELFF
J: TRBJ2-7; D: NA; V: TRBV10-2; size: few; DNA: TGCGCCAGCAGAGTTTTCGGGAGCTCCTACGAGCAGTACTTC; CDR3: CASRVFGSSYEQYF
J: TRBJ1-2; D: NA; V: TRBV6-1; size: many; DNA: TGTGCCAGCAGCGACATCAGGGTAGGGAACTATGGCTACACCTTC; CDR3: CASSDIRVGNYGYTF
J: TRBJ2-7; D: TRBD1; V: TRBV6-1; size: NA; DNA: TGTGCCAGCAGTTTTGGTCTACAGGGGAATCACCACTTC; CDR3: CASSFGLQGNHHF
J: TRBJ1-4; D: TRBD1; V: TRBV15; size: few; DNA: TGTGCCACCAGCAGAGAGGGACAGGGAGACGAAAAACTGTTTTTT; CDR3: CATSREGQGDEKLFF